This T cell receptor (beta chain) is from a study of blood T cell repertoires in COVID-19. Study-wide context: Whether acute or convalescent, the COVID-19 samples came from the United States, Italy and Spain. PBMCs, B-cell-depleted T cells, or T cells provided the cDNA or gDNA that made up the material.

Per the germline V gene, CDR1 is SEHNR and CDR2 is FQNEAQ (reference sequence). This CDR3 has 14 amino acids. Losses at the gene ends were 5 bases for V and 7 bases for J; bases not matched to a gene: 8. The authors' processing: Reference gene primer amplification yielded estimated nucleated cell counts. Some clones are missing from TCRdb's copy, which holds only in-frame ones; the method was immunoSEQ multiplex PCR. V, J and clone size are those of that table, while D and trimming were read from the DNA. Among a few hundred thousand clones listed, about 86% were seen once. This TCR was sampled from a woman aged 50 to 60 with acute or convalescent COVID-19. The V gene is TRBV7-9, the J gene TRBJ1-2; 9 nucleotides align to TRBD1. The sample consisted of peripheral blood. CDR3 sequence (DNA): TGTGCCAGCAGCATCTGGGACAGGGTTGGTGGCTACACCTTC. It specifies CASSIWDRVGGYTF. The full variable domain, in which reference TRBV7-9 and TRBJ1-2 provide the parts outside the CDR3, is DTGVSQNPRHKITKRGQNVTFRCDPISEHNRLYWYRQTLGQGPEFLTYFQNEAQLEKSRLLSDRFSAERPKGSFSTLEIQRTEQGDSAMYLCASSIWDRVGGYTFGSGTRLTVV.